The clone carrying this T cell receptor (beta chain) was seen only once. Data came from immunoSEQ multiplex PCR; TCRdb stores just in-frame clones and leaves some out. This sample has around 54,000 clones, with approximately 95% found just once. This entry belongs to a study of technical replicates of blood from a few donors. Trimming cost V 7 bases and J 2 bases; bases outside gene matches: 7. CDR1 and CDR2 from the germline V gene are MNHEY and SMNVEV (reference sequence). The CDR3 loop spans 14 amino acids. Sequenced material: T cells isolated from PBMCs. This TCR derives from a human donor in good health. This chain joins TRBV27 and TRBJ2-7, with 8 positions matching TRBD2. This CDR3 reads CASTRLANPYEQYF. CDR3 nucleotide sequence: TGTGCCAGCACCCGACTAGCGAACCCCTACGAGCAGTACTTC.